The 9 T cell receptor beta chains below were found in one sample sequenced in a study of blood T cell repertoires in COVID-19. The protocol was immunoSEQ multiplex PCR, while the TCRdb copy is restricted to in-frame clones and leaves out a portion. Among approximately 350,000 clones listed, around 92% were seen once. The sample comprised peripheral blood. These receptors all stem from a man aged 40-49 years with acute or convalescent COVID-19.

This chain links TRBV5-1 with TRBJ2-7; 7 bases fit TRBD1. The CDR3 spans 18 residues. In germline, CDR1 is SGHRS, CDR2 YFSETQ. J gave up 0 bases and V 3 bases, and 15 bases lay outside the gene matches. CDR3 in amino acids: CASSWSSYRGDSSYEQYF. CDR3 in DNA: TGCGCCAGCAGCTGGTCCTCCTACAGGGGTGATAGCTCCTACGAGCAGTACTTC. Drawing the rest from reference TRBV5-1 and TRBJ2-7, the complete variable domain is KAGVTQTPRYLIKTRGQQVTLSCSPISGHRSVSWYQQTPGQGLQFLFEYFSETQRNKGNFPGRFSGRQFSNSRSEMNVSTLELGDSALYLCASSWSSYRGDSSYEQYFGPGTRLTVT.

The chain recombines TRBV28 with TRBJ2-7, with 9 bases aligning to TRBD1. This CDR3 region has 13 residues. The V segment lost 10 bases and the J segment 3 bases; nucleotides outside the gene matches: 7. Germline V gene sequence: CDR1 MDHEN, CDR2 SYDVKM. The CDR3 reads CATQTGGNYEQYF. The CDR3 bases are TGTGCCACACAGACAGGGGGGAACTACGAGCAGTACTTC. The entire variable domain, with the rest obtained from reference TRBV28 and TRBJ2-7, is as follows: DVKVTQSSRYLVKRTGEKVFLECVQDMDHENMFWYRQDPGLGLRLIYFSYDVKMKEKGDIPEGYSVSREKKERFSLILESASTNQTSMYLCATQTGGNYEQYFGPGTRLTVT.

The chain uses TRBV28 and TRBJ2-1, with 8 bases matching TRBD2. Germline trimming cut 5 bases from V and 9 bases from J; bases unmatched to any gene: 12. Per the germline V gene, CDR1 is MDHEN and CDR2 is SYDVKM. This CDR3 has 15 residues. CDR3 sequence reads: CASSVVGTRVAEQFF. In DNA form, the CDR3 reads TGTGCCAGCAGTGTCGTCGGGACTAGAGTCGCTGAGCAGTTCTTC.

The chain couples TRBV27 to TRBJ1-5; perhaps TRBD1 as D (5 bases). The CDR3 sequence is 13 residues long. V lost 5 bases and J 10 bases, leaving 15 bases between the germline ends. Germline-derived CDR1 and CDR2 are MNHEY and SMNVEV (reference sequence). In nucleotides, the CDR3 is TGTGCCAGCAGTATAAACAGGAAGGACCCCCAGCATTTT. This encodes CASSINRKDPQHF.

This chain connects TRBV9 to TRBJ2-6, with a possible D match to TRBD2 (6 bases). This CDR3 has 19 amino acids. Germline CDR1 SGDLS, CDR2 YYNGEE. Trimming removed 1 base at V and 1 base at J, with 18 bases between. CDR3 DNA sequence: TGTGCCAGCAGCGTATTCGGCGTGACGGGAGCTTCTGGGGCCAACGTCCTGACTTTC. This translates into CASSVFGVTGASGANVLTF.

In its sample, this clone was seen once. The chain couples TRBV5-4 to TRBJ2-7, with a possible D match to TRBD1 (6 bases). The CDR3 runs 14 residues. CDR1 is SGHNT and CDR2 is YYREEE in the germline V gene (reference sequence). V lost 9 bases and J lost 3, with 19 bases in between. The CDR3 DNA is TGTGCCACCAAACCCCAGGGGCAAGGCTACGAGCAGTACTTC. This codes for CATKPQGQGYEQYF. The full variable domain, its missing parts supplied by reference TRBV5-4 and TRBJ2-7, is ETGVTQSPTHLIKTRGQQVTLRCSSQSGHNTVSWYQQALGQGPQFIFQYYREEENGRGNFPPRFSGLQFPNYSSELNVNALELDDSALYLCATKPQGQGYEQYFGPGTRLTVT.

The chain carries TRBV5-5 and TRBJ2-7; 8 bases are shared with TRBD1. Trimming cost V 4 bases and J 7 bases; bases outside gene matches: 13. This CDR3 comprises 15 residues. Germline values: CDR1 SGHKS, CDR2 YYEKEE (reference sequence). CDR3 loop: CASSATGARMGEQYF. CDR3 nucleotides: TGTGCCAGCAGCGCGACAGGGGCCCGAATGGGTGAGCAGTACTTC.

The chain couples TRBV25-1 to TRBJ1-2; possible D gene TRBD1, 5 bases. The V end was cut by 1 base, the J end by 3 bases, with 9 bases between. Germline values: CDR1 MGHDK, CDR2 SYGVNS. The CDR3 is 14 residues long. CDR3 in amino acids: CASSEWGSHYGYTF. The CDR3 DNA reads as TGTGCCAGCAGTGAATGGGGCAGTCACTATGGCTACACCTTC.

CDR3 nucleotide sequence: TGTGCCAGCGGGGGCAGGGAGCGGCCCCAGCATTTT. Protein: CASGGRERPQHF. The V and J genes are TRBV28 and TRBJ1-5, with D perhaps TRBD1 (6 bases). CDR3 length: 12 amino acids. Germline V gene sequence: CDR1 MDHEN, CDR2 SYDVKM. V dropped 8 bases and J dropped 9 bases, with 14 bases sitting between them.